This TCR beta chain comes out of a study of human T cells and chemical hapten exposure. This clonotype has more than one count but fewer than ten. The CDR3 is made up of 17 amino acids. J was trimmed by 5 bases and V by 3 bases; bases with no gene match: 11. The germline V gene encodes CDR1 SNHLY and CDR2 FYNNEI. TCRdb ran MiXCR on the 5' RACE reads and lists one entry per CDR3 protein. The sample includes about 140,000 distinct CDR3 sequences, about 4% of them seen just once. Unfractionated whole blood was the source of the extracted total RNA. The rearrangement joins TRBV2 to TRBJ1-4; 8 bases match TRBD1. The TCR sequence derives from a female donor in good health. The CDR3 region is CASSDQGAPNINEKLFF. The CDR3 region has the DNA TGTGCCAGCAGTGATCAGGGGGCGCCTAATATCAATGAAAAACTGTTTTTT.